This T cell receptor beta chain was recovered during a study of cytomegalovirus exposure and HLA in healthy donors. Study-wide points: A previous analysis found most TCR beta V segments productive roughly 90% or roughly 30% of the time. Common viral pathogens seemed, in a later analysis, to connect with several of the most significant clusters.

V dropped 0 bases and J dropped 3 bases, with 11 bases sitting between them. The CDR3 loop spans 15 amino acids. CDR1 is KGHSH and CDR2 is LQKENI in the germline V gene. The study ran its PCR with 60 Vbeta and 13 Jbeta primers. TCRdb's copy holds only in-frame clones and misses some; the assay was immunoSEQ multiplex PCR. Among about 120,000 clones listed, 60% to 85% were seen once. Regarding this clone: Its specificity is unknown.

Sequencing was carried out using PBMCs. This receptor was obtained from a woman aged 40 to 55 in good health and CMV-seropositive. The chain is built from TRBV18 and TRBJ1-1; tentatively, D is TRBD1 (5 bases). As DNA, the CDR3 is TGTGCCAGCTCACCACCGGCGGGGGGGGACACTGAAGCTTTCTTT. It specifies CASSPPAGGDTEAFF.